This TCR beta chain was observed in a study of identifying expanded T cells in peripheral blood (dated by TCRdb to about 2019). Context from the whole study: Four technical replicates, made by sequencing separate aliquots from the same pool of genomic DNA, were compared pairwise.

Overall results and qualifications from the work: Across all healthy donors, variance in clone template counts between approximately two-week samples was found to increase significantly with total template count. Both the number of clones called differentially abundant and the false-positive rate were significantly reduced by the beta-binomial model across all healthy-donor time intervals. Between technical replicates the binomial model flagged roughly 1.1 differentially abundant clones, whereas over around 2 weeks the binomial model flagged about 15 and over about four weeks 19 to 20. The authors expected that biological variance in healthy repertoires might rise further over much longer intervals, such as months to years.

Remarks on this clone: The clone's antigen remains unknown. Base qualities are missing; no much larger clone stands one base away.

From cysteine to phenylalanine, the CDR3 is 13 amino acids long. Of all the DNA, just the CDR3 is kept, 39 bases in frame from base 1. CDR1 and CDR2 are drawn from the germline V gene: SNHLY, FYNNEI. The junction carries 14 bases between V and J, which are trimmed by 10 bases and 7 bases respectively. TCRbeta CDR3 regions were profiled by bias-controlled multiplex PCR amplification of genomic DNA with the immunoSEQ Assay. The paper's processing steps were these. The absolute abundance of each unique TCRbeta CDR3 region was quantified after sequences were collapsed and filtered. Differential abundance was tested with two models: a binomial (Fisher-equivalent) model and a beta-binomial model that adds time-dependent variance fitted from healthy donors. Clones with fewer than 5 combined templates were removed, and differential abundance was called for clones with a Benjamini-Hochberg FDR below 0.01. The form v = (b*log(k)+a)^2 was used to model beta-binomial variance as a function of total template count across the two samples. This immuneACCESS table, as held by TCRdb, lists in-frame sequences with V and J called but not all clones. Of the missing ones, under half trace to an unresolved V gene in checked studies; the others have no known cause. V and J calls plus clone size are reproduced from that table; the DNA served to infer D and trimming. This sample is represented by tens of thousands of clones; roughly 90% of them were singletons. The ten largest clones capture around 2.7% of the sample.

No immune events such as infections were documented for the healthy donors during the collection period. Healthy-donor blood repertoires served as a training cohort to calibrate time-dependent variance in a beta-binomial model of T-cell clone differential abundance. The training cohort included 10 or so healthy donors, of whom 3 were female and 7 were male. An age range of about 29 to 65 years, with an average of approximately 43 years, was recorded for the donors. Whole blood from each healthy donor was obtained from a commercial supplier and was collected at three time points around 13 days apart. For immunosequencing, genomic DNA was extracted from unsorted whole blood.

The chain joins TRBV2 to TRBJ1-6; possibly the D gene is TRBD1, per 5 matching bases. The sample comprised blood. The TCR was taken from a person aged 18 to 69 in good health. The sequenced DNA: TGTGCCACCACAGGTGTTGTCAATTCACCCCTCCACTTT. This gives the protein CATTGVVNSPLHF.